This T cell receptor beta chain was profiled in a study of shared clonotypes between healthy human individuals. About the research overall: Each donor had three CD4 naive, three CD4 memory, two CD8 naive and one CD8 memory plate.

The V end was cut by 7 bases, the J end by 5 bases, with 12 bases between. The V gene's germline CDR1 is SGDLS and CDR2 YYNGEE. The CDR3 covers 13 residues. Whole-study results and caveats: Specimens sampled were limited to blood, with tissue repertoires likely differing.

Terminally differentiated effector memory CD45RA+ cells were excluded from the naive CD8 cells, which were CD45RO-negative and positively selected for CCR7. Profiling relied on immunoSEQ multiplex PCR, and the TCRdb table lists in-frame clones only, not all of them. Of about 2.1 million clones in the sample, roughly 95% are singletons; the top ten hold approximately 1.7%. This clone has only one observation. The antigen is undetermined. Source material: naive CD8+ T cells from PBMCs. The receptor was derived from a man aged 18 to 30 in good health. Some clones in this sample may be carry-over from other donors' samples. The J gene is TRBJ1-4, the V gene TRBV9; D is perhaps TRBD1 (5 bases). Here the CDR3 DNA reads TGTGCCAGCGGGACGTCGGGGAATGAAAAACTGTTTTTT. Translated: CASGTSGNEKLFF.